These T cell receptor beta chains were read from a single sample in a study of early T cells in non-severe SARS-CoV-2 infection. TCRdb independently ran MiXCR on the 5' RACE reads; one entry per CDR3 protein. Among over 25,000 distinct CDR3 sequences listed, 4.5% to 5% were seen once. Source material: whole blood. The receptors derive from an adult who was a healthcare worker with PCR-confirmed SARS-CoV-2 infection or an uninfected control (not recorded which). The CDR3 runs from the conserved cysteine through the conserved F or W. D genes are given only for firm matches. Rows may omit the clone size; those that give it use once, few, many or a size class.

TGTGCCAGCAATCGGAAAGCGGGGGGCGATGAGCAGTTCTTC | CASNRKAGGDEQFF | TRBV6-2/TRBV6-3 | 14 | TRBD2 | TRBJ2-1 | NA
TGTGCCAGCAGCTTATCTCGACAGCCAAATCAGCCCCAGCATTTT | CASSLSRQPNQPQHF | TRBV7-8 | 15 | NA | TRBJ1-5 | many
TGCAGCGTTGGGGGGCGGAGGGAGCTGTTTTTT | CSVGGRRELFF | TRBV29-1 | 11 | NA | TRBJ2-2 | few
TGTGCCAGCAGCTTACAGGGAAAACTCGGGGACAATGAGCAGTTCTTC | CASSLQGKLGDNEQFF | TRBV2 | 16 | NA | TRBJ2-1 | few
TGTGCCAGCAGCCCCGCCTTCGGGACAGTGGGTTACTACGAGCAGTACTTC | CASSPAFGTVGYYEQYF | TRBV7-2 | 17 | TRBD1 | TRBJ2-7 | many
TGTGCCACCAGGTGTTGGGACAGCCCACAAGAGACCCAGTACTTC | CATRCWDSPQETQYF | TRBV24-1 | 15 | TRBD1 | TRBJ2-5 | many
TGTGCCTGGAGTCCACCCCCGACTTTCGGAAACACCATATATTTT | CAWSPPPTFGNTIYF | TRBV30 | 15 | NA | TRBJ1-3 | NA
TGTGCCAGCAGCTCAATGACTAGCGGGGGGCCTCGACCCTACGAGCAGTACTTC | CASSSMTSGGPRPYEQYF | TRBV11-2 | 18 | TRBD2 | TRBJ2-7 | many
TGTGCCAGTAGCTCCCCGGGGCTTTCCTACGAGCAGTACTTC | CASSSPGLSYEQYF | TRBV19 | 14 | NA | TRBJ2-7 | many
TGTGCCAGCGGCAGGGGGATAACAGATACGCAGTATTTT | CASGRGITDTQYF | TRBV9 | 13 | TRBD1 | TRBJ2-3 | many
TGTGCCAGCAGCCCCCCCCGGACAGGGGAGATTAATGGCTACACCTTC | CASSPPRTGEINGYTF | TRBV7-9 | 16 | TRBD1 | TRBJ1-2 | many
TGTGCCAGCAGCTTACTAGCGGGAGCACCCTACAATGAGCAGTTCTTC | CASSLLAGAPYNEQFF | TRBV27 | 16 | TRBD2 | TRBJ2-1 | many
TGTGCCAGCAGCCCCCGGACTAGCGGGGGGGATAGCACAGATACGCAGTATTTT | CASSPRTSGGDSTDTQYF | TRBV13 | 18 | TRBD2 | TRBJ2-3 | many
TGTGCCAGCAGTGAAGCTCCCTTAAGACTAGCGGAGCAGTTCTTC | CASSEAPLRLAEQFF | TRBV2 | 15 | TRBD2 | TRBJ2-1 | many
TGTGCCAGCAGTAAGGACTACCAGCTGTTTTTT | CASSKDYQLFF | TRBV6-5 | 11 | NA | TRBJ2-2 | many
TGTGCCAGCAGTACTGGGAGAAACTATGGCTACACCTTC | CASSTGRNYGYTF | TRBV27 | 13 | NA | TRBJ1-2 | few
TGTGCCAGCATCCCCAGCACAGGGCCCACAGATACGCAGTATTTT | CASIPSTGPTDTQYF | TRBV12-3/TRBV12-4 | 15 | NA | TRBJ2-3 | many
TGTGCCAGCAGCTTGGATGATAGCACTGAAGCTTTCTTT | CASSLDDSTEAFF | TRBV5-5 | 13 | NA | TRBJ1-1 | NA
TGCAGTGCTGGGGGACAGGGGCTAAGCTATGGCTACACCTTC | CSAGGQGLSYGYTF | TRBV20-1 | 14 | TRBD1 | TRBJ1-2 | many
TGTGCCAGCAGCTGGGACGGGAGCTACGAGCAGTACTTC | CASSWDGSYEQYF | TRBV5-6 | 13 | NA | TRBJ2-7 | few
TGTGCCAGCAGCGCGACGGGGGGCCACACTGAAGCTTTCTTT | CASSATGGHTEAFF | TRBV12-3/TRBV12-4 | 14 | NA | TRBJ1-1 | many
TGTGCCAGCAGCCAGGGCCAGCGGGATAAGTATTTT | CASSQGQRDKYF | TRBV7-2 | 12 | TRBD2 | TRBJ2-3 | few
TGTGCCAGCAGTTACTTCCGGACAGCCGGACTTGGAAACACCATATATTTT | CASSYFRTAGLGNTIYF | TRBV6-5 | 17 | NA | TRBJ1-3 | few
TGCGCCAGCAGCCAGGAACCCGGGACTAGCAGTTACAATGAGCAGTTCTTC | CASSQEPGTSSYNEQFF | TRBV4-3 | 17 | TRBD2 | TRBJ2-1 | NA
TGTGCCAGCAGCTTACGGGGACTAGCGGGGTCCAATGAGCAGTTCTTC | CASSLRGLAGSNEQFF | TRBV7-6 | 16 | TRBD2 | TRBJ2-1 | many
TGCGCCAGCAGCTTCCCCGGGACTAGCGCGAACAATGAGCAGTTCTTC | CASSFPGTSANNEQFF | TRBV5-1 | 16 | TRBD2 | TRBJ2-1 | few
TGTGCCAGCAGCTTATCTGCTAAAGATACGCAGTATTTT | CASSLSAKDTQYF | TRBV11-1 | 13 | NA | TRBJ2-3 | NA
TGTGCCAGCTCCCGGGACACCGACAATGAGCAGTTCTTC | CASSRDTDNEQFF | TRBV18 | 13 | NA | TRBJ2-1 | NA
TGTGCCACCAGCAGAGAGTCTGGGGGGGGCTACGAGCAGTACTTC | CATSRESGGGYEQYF | TRBV15 | 15 | TRBD2 | TRBJ2-7 | many
TGTGCCAGCAGCTCTAAAGCCGGAGGGAACACTGAAGTTTTCTTT | CASSSKAGGNTEVFF | TRBV6-6 | 15 | NA | TRBJ1-1 | NA
TGTGCCAGCAGCTCAAACTACAGGGGTAGCACAGATACGCAGTATTTT | CASSSNYRGSTDTQYF | TRBV5-4 | 16 | TRBD1 | TRBJ2-3 | NA
TGTGCCAGCAGCGGTGGTGGGGCCAATTCACCCCTCCACTTT | CASSGGGANSPLHF | TRBV7-9 | 14 | NA | TRBJ1-6 | once
TGTGCCAGCAGTTACTCCTCGGACATCACCTACGAGCAGTACTTC | CASSYSSDITYEQYF | TRBV6-6 | 15 | NA | TRBJ2-7 | NA
TGTGCCAGCAGCTTAGCGTATTTAGGTGCTTTCTTT | CASSLAYLGAFF | TRBV7-2 | 12 | NA | TRBJ1-1 | few
TGTGCCAGCAGCTTAGGTATGCGAGAAAGGCAGTACTTC | CASSLGMRERQYF | TRBV7-9 | 13 | NA | TRBJ2-7 | many
TGTGCCACCAGTGATCCTGTAGCATATACGCAGTATTTT | CATSDPVAYTQYF | TRBV24-1 | 13 | NA | TRBJ2-3 | NA
TGCAGTGCTTACTCCGGGACTAGCGGGTCCTACAATGAGCAGTTCTTC | CSAYSGTSGSYNEQFF | TRBV20-1 | 16 | TRBD2 | TRBJ2-1 | few
TGTGCCAGCAGCAGCGACGGCCAACCCTACAATGAGCAGTTCTTC | CASSSDGQPYNEQFF | TRBV7-9 | 15 | NA | TRBJ2-1 | NA
TGTGCCAGCAGTTACGGCGGCTACACCGGGGAGCTGTTTTTT | CASSYGGYTGELFF | TRBV6-6 | 14 | NA | TRBJ2-2 | many
TGTGCCAGTAGTAAACGTCCCGGGACCTTGACAGATACGCAGTATTTT | CASSKRPGTLTDTQYF | TRBV19 | 16 | NA | TRBJ2-3 | NA
TGCGCCAGCAGCTTGGTCGCAGGGGGAAATGAAAAACTGTTTTTT | CASSLVAGGNEKLFF | TRBV5-1 | 15 | TRBD1 | TRBJ1-4 | many
TGTGCCAGCAGCTCAGGGACAGGAGTAGCAGCTTTCTTT | CASSSGTGVAAFF | TRBV7-3 | 13 | TRBD1 | TRBJ1-1 | NA
TGTGCCAGCAGCTCCGGACAGGGGGCGTTCGGGGAGCTGTTTTTT | CASSSGQGAFGELFF | TRBV7-3 | 15 | TRBD1 | TRBJ2-2 | many
TGCAGTGCTAGAGGGACCCCCGATGGGACTCAGCCCCAGCATTTT | CSARGTPDGTQPQHF | TRBV20-1 | 15 | NA | TRBJ1-5 | NA
TGTGCCAGCAGCCAAGGACTAGCGGGAGGGCCTGGGAATGAGCAGTTCTTC | CASSQGLAGGPGNEQFF | TRBV4-2 | 17 | TRBD2 | TRBJ2-1 | many
TGTGCCAGCAGAAACAGGGCCTTAAGCTCCTACAATGAGCAGTTCTTC | CASRNRALSSYNEQFF | TRBV6-9 | 16 | NA | TRBJ2-1 | NA
TGTGCCAGCAGCGTTGACGAAAACTCTGGAAACACCATATATTTT | CASSVDENSGNTIYF | TRBV27 | 15 | NA | TRBJ1-3 | many
TGTGCCAGCAGCGCGACCGCAGGGCCTAATTCACCCCTCCACTTT | CASSATAGPNSPLHF | TRBV9 | 15 | NA | TRBJ1-6 | NA
TGTGCCAGCAGCTTGGATCGCCAGGGGTTCTTCACAGATACGCAGTATTTT | CASSLDRQGFFTDTQYF | TRBV5-6 | 17 | NA | TRBJ2-3 | many
TGCAGTGCTACCTCCTCGGACGGAGGGAACACAGATACGCAGTATTTT | CSATSSDGGNTDTQYF | TRBV20-1 | 16 | NA | TRBJ2-3 | NA
TGTGCCAGCAGCTTTCGGCGGGAGAGTGGTGTAGCCGAGCAGTACTTC | CASSFRRESGVAEQYF | TRBV5-6 | 16 | TRBD2 | TRBJ2-7 | many